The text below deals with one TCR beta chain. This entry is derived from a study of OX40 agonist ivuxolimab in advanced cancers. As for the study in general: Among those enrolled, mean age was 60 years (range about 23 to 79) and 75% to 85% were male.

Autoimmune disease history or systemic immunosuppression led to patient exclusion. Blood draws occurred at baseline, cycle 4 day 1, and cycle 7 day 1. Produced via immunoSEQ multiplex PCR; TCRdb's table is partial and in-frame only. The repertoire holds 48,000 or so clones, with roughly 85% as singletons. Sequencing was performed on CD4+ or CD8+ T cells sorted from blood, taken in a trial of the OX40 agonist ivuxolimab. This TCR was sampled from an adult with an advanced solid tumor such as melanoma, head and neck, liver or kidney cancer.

CDR3 sequence: CAISETHTRTEAFF. Written as DNA, the CDR3 is TGTGCCATCAGTGAGACGCACACGAGAACTGAAGCTTTCTTT. The chain recombines TRBV10-3 with TRBJ1-1; no firm D call. The CDR3 is 14 residues long. Germline V gene data show CDR1 as ENHRY and CDR2 as SYGVKD. V was cut by 2 bases and J by 5 bases, with 12 bases left in between.